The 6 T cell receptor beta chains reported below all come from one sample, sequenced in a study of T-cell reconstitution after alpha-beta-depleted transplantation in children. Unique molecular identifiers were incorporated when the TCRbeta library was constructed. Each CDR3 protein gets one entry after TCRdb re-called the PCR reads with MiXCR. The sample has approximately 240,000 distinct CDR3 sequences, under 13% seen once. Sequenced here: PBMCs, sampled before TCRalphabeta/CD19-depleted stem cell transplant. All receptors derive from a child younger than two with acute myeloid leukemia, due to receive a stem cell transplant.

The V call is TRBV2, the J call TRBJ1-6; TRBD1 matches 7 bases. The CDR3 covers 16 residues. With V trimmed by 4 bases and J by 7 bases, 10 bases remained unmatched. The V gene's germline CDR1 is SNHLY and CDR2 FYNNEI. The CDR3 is CASSGGWDSRNSPLHF. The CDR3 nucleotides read TGTGCCAGCAGTGGGGGGTGGGACAGTAGGAATTCACCCCTCCACTTT.

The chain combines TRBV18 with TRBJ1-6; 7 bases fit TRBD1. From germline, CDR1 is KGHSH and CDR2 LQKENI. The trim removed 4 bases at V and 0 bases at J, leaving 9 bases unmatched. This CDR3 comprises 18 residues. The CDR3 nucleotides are TGTGCCAGCTCACGTATGGACAGGATGAGCTCCTATAATTCACCCCTCCACTTT. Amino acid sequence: CASSRMDRMSSYNSPLHF. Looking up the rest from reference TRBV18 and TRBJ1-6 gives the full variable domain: NAGVMQNPRHLVRRRGQEARLRCSPMKGHSHVYWYRQLPEEGLKFMVYLQKENIIDESGMPKERFSAEFPKEGPSILRIQQVVRGDSAAYFCASSRMDRMSSYNSPLHFGNGTRLTVT.

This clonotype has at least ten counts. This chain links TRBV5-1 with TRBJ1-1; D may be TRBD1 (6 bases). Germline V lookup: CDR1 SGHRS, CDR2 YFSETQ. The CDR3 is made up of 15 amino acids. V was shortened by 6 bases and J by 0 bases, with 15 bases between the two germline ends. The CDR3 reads CASIPFTGLNTEAFF. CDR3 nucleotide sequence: TGCGCCAGCATCCCCTTTACAGGGCTGAACACTGAAGCTTTCTTT.

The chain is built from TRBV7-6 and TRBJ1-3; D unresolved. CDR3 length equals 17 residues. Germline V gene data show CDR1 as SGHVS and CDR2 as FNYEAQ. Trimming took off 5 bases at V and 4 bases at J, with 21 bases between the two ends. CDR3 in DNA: TGTGCCAGCAGCCCCCTAGGATCCTCAGGCTCAGGAAACACCATATATTTT. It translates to CASSPLGSSGSGNTIYF.

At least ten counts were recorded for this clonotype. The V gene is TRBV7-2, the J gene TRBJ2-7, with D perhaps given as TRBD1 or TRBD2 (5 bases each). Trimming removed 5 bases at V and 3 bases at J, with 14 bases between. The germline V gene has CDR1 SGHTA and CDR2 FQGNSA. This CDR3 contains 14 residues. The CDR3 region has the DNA TGTGCCAGCAGCGCCGGGGACCGCCGCTACGAGCAGTACTTC. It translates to CASSAGDRRYEQYF.

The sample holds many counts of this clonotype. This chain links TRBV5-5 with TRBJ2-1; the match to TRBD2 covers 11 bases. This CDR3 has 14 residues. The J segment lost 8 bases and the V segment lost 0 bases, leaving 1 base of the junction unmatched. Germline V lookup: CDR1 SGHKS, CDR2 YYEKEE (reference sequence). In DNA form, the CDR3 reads TGTGCCAGCAGCTTGGGGGGACTAGCGGATGAGCAGTTCTTC. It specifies CASSLGGLADEQFF.